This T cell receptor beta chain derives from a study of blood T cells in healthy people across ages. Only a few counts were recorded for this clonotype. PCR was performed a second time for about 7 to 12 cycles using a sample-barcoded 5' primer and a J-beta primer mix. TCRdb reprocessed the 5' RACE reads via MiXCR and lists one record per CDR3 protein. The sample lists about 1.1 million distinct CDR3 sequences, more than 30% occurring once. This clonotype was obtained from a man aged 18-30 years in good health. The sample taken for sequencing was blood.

CDR3 sequence: CASRLGNQPQHF. The CDR3 DNA follows: TGTGCCAGCAGATTGGGGAATCAGCCCCAGCATTTT. The chain is built from TRBV6-2 or TRBV6-3 and TRBJ1-5; D gene unclear. V was clipped by 6 bases and J by 4 bases, with 7 bases between them. The CDR3 sequence is 12 residues long. Germline CDR1 and CDR2: MNHEY and SVGEGT.